This T cell receptor beta chain was identified in a study of blood T cell repertoires in COVID-19. Study as a whole: Donors in the United States, Italy and Spain gave samples during acute or convalescent COVID-19. The analysed material was cDNA or gDNA that came from T cells, B-cell-depleted T cells, or PBMCs.

Individuals drawn from some 25 US areas were roughly 18 to 89 years old. Donors of Cohort 3 who recovered were those that had two negative PCRs, clearance, or symptom resolution. TCRdb's copy holds only in-frame clones and misses some; the assay was immunoSEQ multiplex PCR. The repertoire holds hundreds of thousands of clones, over 75% seen once, with roughly 2% in the top ten. Sequenced: PBMCs or T cells enriched from blood (not recorded which). The receptor comes from a man aged 25 to 40 who had recovered from COVID-19.

This chain's CDR3 is CASSLMVGGNTEAFF. Written as DNA, the CDR3 is TGTGCCAGCAGCTTAATGGTCGGAGGGAACACTGAAGCTTTCTTT. The V and J genes are TRBV7-3 and TRBJ1-1; D unresolved. CDR3 size: 15 residues. Germline CDR1 reads SGHTA; CDR2 reads FQGTGA. Trimming removed 1 base at V and 1 base at J, with 10 bases between.